Following are 28 T cell receptor beta chains from one sample sequenced in a study of blood T cell repertoires in COVID-19. Profiled with immunoSEQ multiplex PCR; TCRdb holds only in-frame clones, not every one. There are roughly 90,000 clones in the sample; 80% occur only once, and around 10% lies in the top ten. Source material: peripheral blood. These receptors all come from a woman in her 70s with acute or convalescent COVID-19.

V gene TRBV28 combines with J gene TRBJ1-1; 11 bases fit TRBD1. This CDR3 comprises 15 residues. The trim removed 6 bases at V and 5 bases at J, leaving 8 bases unmatched. Germline CDR1 and CDR2: MDHEN and SYDVKM. The CDR3 sequence: CASRLTGTGGTEAFF. CDR3 DNA: TGTGCCAGCAGACTTACCGGGACAGGGGGAACTGAAGCTTTCTTT.

The V and J genes are TRBV4-2 and TRBJ1-2, with D tentatively TRBD1 (6 bases). V was pared by 1 base and J by 8 bases, with 11 bases between. CDR1 and CDR2 from the germline V gene are LGHNA and YNFKEQ. The CDR3 has 13 amino acids. The CDR3 loop is CASSQVGGYGYTF. For the CDR3, the DNA is TGTGCCAGCAGCCAAGTAGGGGGTTACGGCTACACCTTC.

V usage is TRBV6-6 and J usage is TRBJ1-5; no definite D call. Trimming shortened V by 4 bases and J by 0 bases, and 4 bases separated the two germline ends. This CDR3 is built from 13 residues. The germline V gene has CDR1 MNHNY and CDR2 SVGAGI (reference sequence). The CDR3 protein is CASSWSSNQPQHF. The CDR3 nucleotides are TGTGCCAGCAGTTGGAGTAGCAATCAGCCCCAGCATTTT.

This chain connects TRBV9 to TRBJ1-1; 9 bases match TRBD1. The CDR3 is 15 residues long. The germline V gene encodes CDR1 SGDLS and CDR2 YYNGEE. The V segment lost 3 bases and the J segment 3 bases; nucleotides outside the gene matches: 6. CDR3 sequence reads: CASSAGTGWDTEAFF. CDR3 bases: TGTGCCAGCAGCGCAGGGACAGGGTGGGACACTGAAGCTTTCTTT.

V usage is TRBV4-2 and J usage is TRBJ2-1; TRBD2 agrees at 11 bases. The CDR3 runs 15 residues. Germline loops: CDR1 LGHNA, CDR2 YNFKEQ. Trimming took 1 base from V and 12 from J; bases not matched to a gene: 8. The CDR3 region is CASSQGLAGGAVQFF. The DNA for the CDR3 is TGTGCCAGCAGCCAAGGGCTAGCGGGGGGAGCGGTGCAGTTCTTC.

V gene TRBV7-3 combines with J gene TRBJ2-4, with 10 positions matching TRBD2. Germline V gene lookup returns CDR1 SGHTA and CDR2 FQGTGA. The CDR3 is made up of 17 amino acids. After removal of 0 bases from V and 2 bases from J, the junction contained 4 bases not matched to a gene. The CDR3 sequence is CASSLTDSGGSKNIQYF. Here the CDR3 DNA reads TGTGCCAGCAGCTTAACAGATAGCGGGGGGTCCAAAAACATTCAGTACTTC.

The gene calls are TRBV9 and TRBJ2-2; 9 nucleotides agree with TRBD1. V shed 3 bases and J 3 bases; nucleotides not matched to a gene: 9. The V gene's germline CDR1 is SGDLS and CDR2 YYNGEE. The CDR3 sequence is 17 residues long. CDR3 loop: CASSARTGVFDTGELFF. In DNA form, the CDR3 reads TGTGCCAGCAGCGCTAGGACAGGGGTGTTTGACACCGGGGAGCTGTTTTTT.

This clone was counted a few times. The J gene is TRBJ1-6, the V gene TRBV19, with D possibly being TRBD1 (6 bases). V was shortened by 3 bases and J by 4 bases, with 10 bases between the two germline ends. Germline lookup yields CDR1 LNHDA and CDR2 SQIVND (reference sequence). The CDR3 spans 15 residues. As DNA, the CDR3 is TGTGCCAGTAGTATGGGGACACCTTATAATTCACCCCTCCACTTT. Protein product: CASSMGTPYNSPLHF.

The chain recombines TRBV18 with TRBJ2-3, with 9 nucleotides matching TRBD2. This CDR3 is built from 16 residues. In germline, CDR1 is KGHSH, CDR2 LQKENI. J gave up 4 bases and V 2 bases, and 7 bases lay outside the gene matches. For the CDR3, the DNA is TGTGCCAGCTCACCATTGTCTAGCGGGATCCCAGATACGCAGTATTTT. Amino acids: CASSPLSSGIPDTQYF.

Comments on this clone: This specimen includes other DNA sequences encoding the same CDR3. This rearrangement joins TRBV6-5 to TRBJ2-7, with 10 bases identical to TRBD2. CDR1 is MNHEY, CDR2 SVGAGI, per germline. This CDR3 is 14 amino acids long. The V segment lost 6 bases and the J segment 7 bases; nucleotides outside the gene matches: 9. The CDR3 sequence: CASRPLAGVYEQYF. CDR3 in DNA: TGTGCCAGCAGACCTCTAGCGGGAGTATATGAGCAGTACTTC.

This clone came up once. This chain links TRBV19 with TRBJ2-5; 14 nucleotides line up with TRBD2. Trimming took 4 bases from V and 7 from J; bases not matched to a gene: 8. Per germline, CDR1 LNHDA and CDR2 SQIVND (reference sequence). The CDR3 totals 16 residues. The CDR3 here is CASSTGTSGGPLTQYF. For the CDR3, the DNA is TGTGCCAGTAGTACCGGGACTAGCGGGGGCCCTTTGACCCAGTACTTC.

Concerning this clone itself: One end of the junction fails to match germline, which may point to a read error. J is TRBJ2-7 and V is TRBV5-1; the match to TRBD1 covers 10 bases. Germline CDR1 SGHRS, CDR2 YFSETQ. The CDR3 length is 15 residues. CDR3 sequence (DNA): TGCGCCGGCAGCTTGGCGGGGACAGGGGCCTACGAGCAGTACTTC. Translated, it gives CAGSLAGTGAYEQYF.

This chain connects TRBV19 to TRBJ2-7; 9 nucleotides line up with TRBD1. The CDR3 consists of 13 residues. Germline V lookup: CDR1 LNHDA, CDR2 SQIVND (reference sequence). Trimming cost V 10 bases and J 7 bases; bases outside gene matches: 11. The CDR3 DNA reads as TGTGCCACCGCACAGGGGGCGGGGATTGAGCAGTACTTC. Translated: CATAQGAGIEQYF.

This rearrangement joins TRBV5-1 to TRBJ2-3; 10 bases match TRBD2. The V gene's germline CDR1 is SGHRS and CDR2 YFSETQ. The CDR3 runs 13 residues. V dropped 7 bases and J dropped 4; count of bases not matched to a gene: 3. CDR3 residues: CASHLAGADTQYF. DNA of the CDR3: TGCGCCAGCCACCTAGCGGGAGCAGATACGCAGTATTTT.

This clone showed up just a few times. The chain is built from TRBV4-1 and TRBJ2-1; the match to TRBD2 covers 14 bases. This CDR3 has 17 amino acids. V was pared by 8 bases and J by 4 bases, with 10 bases of the junction left unmatched. In germline, CDR1 is MGHRA, CDR2 YSYEKL. As DNA, the CDR3 is TGCGCCAGCGGTCCGCCCGGACTAGCGGGAGGTTACAATGAGCAGTTCTTC. Protein sequence: CASGPPGLAGGYNEQFF.

V and J are TRBV28 and TRBJ2-1, with 8 bases matching TRBD1. J was trimmed by 6 bases and V by 6 bases; bases with no gene match: 13. Germline-derived CDR1 and CDR2 are MDHEN and SYDVKM. The CDR3 has 16 amino acids. The CDR3 reads CASSPTRGQGFNEQFF. DNA of the CDR3: TGTGCCAGCAGCCCGACCCGAGGACAGGGTTTCAATGAGCAGTTCTTC.

The rearrangement joins TRBV5-5 to TRBJ2-1; D possibly corresponds to TRBD1 (6 bases). Germline CDR1 is SGHKS and CDR2 is YYEKEE (reference sequence). With 4 bases removed from V and 9 bases from J, the gap between germline ends came to 17 bases. CDR3 size: 14 residues. CDR3 in amino acids: CASSTGHFLVEQFF. The CDR3 nucleotides read TGTGCCAGCAGCACGGGACACTTCCTAGTTGAGCAGTTCTTC.

This clone was seen only a few times. This chain links TRBV28 with TRBJ1-6, with a weak D call TRBD1 (5 bases). The germline gives CDR1 MDHEN, CDR2 SYDVKM. Trimming shortened V by 0 bases and J by 10 bases, and 10 bases separated the two germline ends. CDR3 size: 14 residues. The CDR3 bases are TGTGCCAGCAGTTTATGGGGGCCGGGCTCACCCCTCCACTTT. This codes for CASSLWGPGSPLHF. The full variable domain, with the rest looked up from reference TRBV28 and TRBJ1-6, is DVKVTQSSRYLVKRTGEKVFLECVQDMDHENMFWYRQDPGLGLRLIYFSYDVKMKEKGDIPEGYSVSREKKERFSLILESASTNQTSMYLCASSLWGPGSPLHFGNGTRLTVT.

The V gene is TRBV5-1, the J gene TRBJ1-1; 7 nucleotides match TRBD1. There are 15 residues in the CDR3. Germline V gene lookup returns CDR1 SGHRS and CDR2 YFSETQ. V gave up 4 bases and J gave up 1 base; unmatched junction bases: 7. CDR3 residues: CASSALGQTNTEAFF. Written as DNA, the CDR3 is TGCGCCAGCAGCGCTTTGGGACAGACGAACACTGAAGCTTTCTTT.

This chain connects TRBV5-1 to TRBJ2-7, with TRBD1 matching 9 bases. CDR1 is SGHRS, CDR2 YFSETQ, per germline. J lost 5 bases, V lost 0 bases, and 0 bases had no gene match. CDR3 length: 13 residues. The CDR3 sequence: CASSLGTGDEQYF. In nucleotides, the CDR3 is TGCGCCAGCAGCTTGGGGACAGGGGACGAGCAGTACTTC.

This CDR3 reads CASSYKWRSEQYF. CDR3 in DNA: TGTGCCAGCAGTTACAAGTGGAGATCCGAGCAGTACTTC. J is TRBJ2-7 and V is TRBV6-5, with no clear D. Germline CDR1 and CDR2: MNHEY and SVGAGI. There are 13 residues in the CDR3. V was cut by 2 bases and J by 6 bases, with 11 bases left in between.

The chain has TRBV19 and TRBJ2-1, with D unresolved. This CDR3 comprises 14 residues. The ends were cut back, 7 bases at V and 5 bases at J, with 15 bases in the middle. The germline V gene has CDR1 LNHDA and CDR2 SQIVND (reference sequence). Written as DNA, the CDR3 is TGTGCCAGTATCCCTCCGAGATACGACAATGAGCAGTTCTTC. This gives the protein CASIPPRYDNEQFF.

The chain has TRBV4-2 and TRBJ2-7; 7 bases line up with TRBD1. V shed 6 bases and J 0 bases; nucleotides not matched to a gene: 5. CDR3 size: 14 residues. Germline values: CDR1 LGHNA, CDR2 YNFKEQ. Here the CDR3 DNA reads TGTGCCAGCAGACTGACAGGGTCCTCCTACGAGCAGTACTTC. Amino acids: CASRLTGSSYEQYF.

CDR3 amino acids: CASSLLGGAYNEQFF. The CDR3 coding sequence is TGTGCCAGCAGCTTGTTAGGAGGGGCATACAATGAGCAGTTCTTC. The chain recombines TRBV5-4 with TRBJ2-1, with TRBD2 as a possible D gene (6 bases). The CDR3 extends over 15 amino acids. Trimming removed 1 base at V and 4 bases at J, with 12 bases between. In germline, CDR1 is SGHNT, CDR2 YYREEE (reference sequence).

The rearrangement joins TRBV30 to TRBJ1-2; unclear D gene. Germline CDR1 and CDR2: GTSNPN and SVGIG (reference sequence). The CDR3 runs to 12 residues. Trimming left V 0 bases short and J 7 bases short, with 9 bases between. The CDR3 spells CAWSVGGFGYTF. The CDR3 bases are TGTGCCTGGAGTGTAGGAGGGTTTGGCTACACCTTC.

V and J are TRBV18 and TRBJ2-2; a weak D match, TRBD1 (6 bases). CDR3 size: 16 residues. Germline V CDR1 and CDR2: KGHSH, LQKENI. V was trimmed by 1 base and J by 2 bases, leaving 11 bases between them. CDR3 in amino acids: CASSPLRGCNTGELFF. The CDR3 DNA sequence: TGTGCCAGCTCACCACTCAGGGGTTGTAACACCGGGGAGCTGTTTTTT.

The sample holds one count of this clone. V gene TRBV5-5 combines with J gene TRBJ2-7, with a weak D call TRBD1 (6 bases). This CDR3 is built from 14 residues. In germline, CDR1 is SGHKS, CDR2 YYEKEE (reference sequence). With 4 bases removed from V and 1 base from J, the gap between germline ends came to 12 bases. The CDR3 here is CASSLGARSYEQYF. The CDR3 bases are TGTGCCAGCAGCCTGGGGGCCCGTTCCTACGAGCAGTACTTC.

The V and J genes are TRBV4-2 and TRBJ2-5; 10 positions agree with TRBD2. V was clipped by 1 base and J by 5 bases; unmatched bases: 10. Germline assignment: CDR1 LGHNA and CDR2 YNFKEQ. The CDR3 has 17 amino acids. As DNA, the CDR3 is TGTGCCAGCAGCCAAGGCGGAGTAGCGGGGGGCCGGGAGACCCAGTACTTC. It yields the protein CASSQGGVAGGRETQYF.